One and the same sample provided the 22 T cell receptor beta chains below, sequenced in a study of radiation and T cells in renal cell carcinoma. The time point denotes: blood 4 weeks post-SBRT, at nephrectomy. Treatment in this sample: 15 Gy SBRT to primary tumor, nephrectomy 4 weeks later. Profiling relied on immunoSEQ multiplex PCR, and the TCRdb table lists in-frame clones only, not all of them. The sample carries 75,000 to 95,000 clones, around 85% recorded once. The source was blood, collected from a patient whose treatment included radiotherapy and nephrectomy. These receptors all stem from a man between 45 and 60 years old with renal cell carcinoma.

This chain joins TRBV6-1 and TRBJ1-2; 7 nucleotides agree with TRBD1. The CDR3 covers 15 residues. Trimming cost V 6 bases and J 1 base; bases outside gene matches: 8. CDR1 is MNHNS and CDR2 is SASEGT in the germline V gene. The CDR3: CASRAGTGDNYGYTF. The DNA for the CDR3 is TGTGCCAGCAGGGCCGGCACAGGGGATAACTATGGCTACACCTTC.

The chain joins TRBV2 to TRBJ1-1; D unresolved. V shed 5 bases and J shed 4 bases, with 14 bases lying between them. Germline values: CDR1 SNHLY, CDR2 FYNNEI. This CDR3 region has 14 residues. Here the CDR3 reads CASSQSEGGTEAFF. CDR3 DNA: TGTGCCAGCAGTCAATCTGAGGGTGGCACTGAAGCTTTCTTT.

The DNA for the CDR3 is TGTGCCAGCAGCCTATCCTCGACAGGGCAATATGGCTACACCTTC. Translation gives CASSLSSTGQYGYTF. This rearrangement joins TRBV5-4 to TRBJ1-2; TRBD1 matches at 7 bases. V lost 4 bases and J lost 5; bases outside the gene matches: 11. The CDR3 extends over 15 amino acids. Germline V gives CDR1 SGHNT, CDR2 YYREEE (reference sequence).

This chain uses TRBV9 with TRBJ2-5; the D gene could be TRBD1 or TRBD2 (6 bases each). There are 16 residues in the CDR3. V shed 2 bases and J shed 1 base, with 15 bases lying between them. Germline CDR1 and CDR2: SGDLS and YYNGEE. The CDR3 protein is CASSVSVEGGQETQYF. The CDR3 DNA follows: TGTGCCAGCAGCGTCTCCGTGGAGGGGGGCCAAGAGACCCAGTACTTC.

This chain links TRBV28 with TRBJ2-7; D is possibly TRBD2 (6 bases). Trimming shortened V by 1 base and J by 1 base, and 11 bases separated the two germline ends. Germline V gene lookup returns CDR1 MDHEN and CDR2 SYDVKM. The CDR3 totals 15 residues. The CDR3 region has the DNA TGTGCCAGCAGTTTATTGGCGGACTATTCCTACGAGCAGTACTTC. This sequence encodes CASSLLADYSYEQYF.

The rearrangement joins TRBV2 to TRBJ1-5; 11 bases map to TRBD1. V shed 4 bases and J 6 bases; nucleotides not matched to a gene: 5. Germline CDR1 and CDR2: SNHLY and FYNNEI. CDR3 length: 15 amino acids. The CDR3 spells CASSGTGGVIQPQHF. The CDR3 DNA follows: TGTGCCAGCAGTGGGACAGGGGGCGTTATTCAGCCCCAGCATTTT.

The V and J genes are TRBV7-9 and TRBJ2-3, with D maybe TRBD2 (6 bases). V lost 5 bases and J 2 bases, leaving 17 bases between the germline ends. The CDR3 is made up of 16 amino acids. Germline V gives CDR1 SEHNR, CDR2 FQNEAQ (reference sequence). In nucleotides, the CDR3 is TGTGCCAGCAGCCGCCAGCGGGCGTATGACACAGATACGCAGTATTTT. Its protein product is CASSRQRAYDTDTQYF.

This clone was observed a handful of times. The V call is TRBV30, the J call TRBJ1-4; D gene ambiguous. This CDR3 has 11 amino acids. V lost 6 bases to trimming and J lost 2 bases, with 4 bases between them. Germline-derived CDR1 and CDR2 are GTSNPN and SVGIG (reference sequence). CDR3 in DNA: TGTGCCTGTGAGACTAATGAAAAACTGTTTTTT. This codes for CACETNEKLFF.

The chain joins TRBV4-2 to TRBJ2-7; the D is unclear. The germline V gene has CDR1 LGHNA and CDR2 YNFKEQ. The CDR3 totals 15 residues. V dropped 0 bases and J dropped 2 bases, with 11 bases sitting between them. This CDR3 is CASSQDSTETYEQYF. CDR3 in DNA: TGTGCCAGCAGCCAAGATTCCACAGAAACCTACGAGCAGTACTTC.

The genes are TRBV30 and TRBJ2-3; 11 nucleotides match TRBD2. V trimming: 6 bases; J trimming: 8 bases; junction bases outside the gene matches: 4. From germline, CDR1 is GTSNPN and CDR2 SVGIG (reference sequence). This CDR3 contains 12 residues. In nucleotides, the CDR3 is TGTGCCTGCGGACTAGCGGGTATTACGCAGTATTTT. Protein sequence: CACGLAGITQYF.

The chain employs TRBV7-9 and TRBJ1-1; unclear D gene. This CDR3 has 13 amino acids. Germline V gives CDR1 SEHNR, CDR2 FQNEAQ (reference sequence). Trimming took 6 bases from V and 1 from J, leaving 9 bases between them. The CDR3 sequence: CASSPSQNTEAFF. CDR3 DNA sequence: TGTGCCAGCAGTCCCAGCCAGAACACTGAAGCTTTCTTT. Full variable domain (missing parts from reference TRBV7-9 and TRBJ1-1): DTGVSQNPRHKITKRGQNVTFRCDPISEHNRLYWYRQTLGQGPEFLTYFQNEAQLEKSRLLSDRFSAERPKGSFSTLEIQRTEQGDSAMYLCASSPSQNTEAFFGQGTRLTVV.

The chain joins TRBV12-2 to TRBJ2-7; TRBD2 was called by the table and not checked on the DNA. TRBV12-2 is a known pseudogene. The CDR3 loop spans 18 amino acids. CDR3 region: CASRLARASGGVDYEQYF. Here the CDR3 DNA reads TGTGCAAGTCGCTTAGCGCGGGCTAGCGGGGGTGTGGACTACGAGCAGTACTTC.

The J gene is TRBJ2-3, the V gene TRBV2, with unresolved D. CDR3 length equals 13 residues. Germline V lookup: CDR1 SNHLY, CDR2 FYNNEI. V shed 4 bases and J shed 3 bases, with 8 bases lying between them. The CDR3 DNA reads TGTGCCAGCAGTGGGGCCATTACAGATACGCAGTATTTT. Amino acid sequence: CASSGAITDTQYF.

The CDR3 loop reads CASSPPSLGKNTEAFF. The CDR3 DNA sequence: TGTGCCAGCTCACCACCGTCTTTGGGTAAGAACACTGAAGCTTTCTTT. The rearrangement uses TRBV18 and TRBJ1-1; no firm D call. The ends were cut back, 0 bases at V and 1 base at J, with 12 bases in the middle. CDR1 is KGHSH and CDR2 is LQKENI in the germline V gene. The CDR3 has 16 residues.

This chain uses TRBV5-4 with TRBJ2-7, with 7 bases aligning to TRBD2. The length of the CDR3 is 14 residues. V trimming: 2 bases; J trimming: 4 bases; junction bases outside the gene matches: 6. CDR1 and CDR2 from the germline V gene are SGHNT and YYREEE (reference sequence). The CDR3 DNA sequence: TGTGCCAGCAGCTTCCGGGACTACCCTTACGAGCAGTACTTC. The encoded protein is CASSFRDYPYEQYF. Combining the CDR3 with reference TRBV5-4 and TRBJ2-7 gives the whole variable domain ETGVTQSPTHLIKTRGQQVTLRCSSQSGHNTVSWYQQALGQGPQFIFQYYREEENGRGNFPPRFSGLQFPNYSSELNVNALELDDSALYLCASSFRDYPYEQYFGPGTRLTVT.

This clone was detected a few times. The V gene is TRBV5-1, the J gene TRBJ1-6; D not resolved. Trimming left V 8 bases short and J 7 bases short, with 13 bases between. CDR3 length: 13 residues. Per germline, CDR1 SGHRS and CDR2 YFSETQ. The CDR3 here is CASTGSENSPLHF. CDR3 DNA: TGCGCCAGTACCGGGAGCGAAAATTCACCCCTCCACTTT.

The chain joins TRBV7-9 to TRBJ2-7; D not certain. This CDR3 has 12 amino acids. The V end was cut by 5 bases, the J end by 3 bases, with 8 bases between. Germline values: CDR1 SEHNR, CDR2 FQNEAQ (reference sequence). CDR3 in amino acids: CASSQVHYEQYF. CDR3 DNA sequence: TGTGCCAGCAGCCAGGTCCACTACGAGCAGTACTTC. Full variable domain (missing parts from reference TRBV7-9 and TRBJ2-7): DTGVSQNPRHKITKRGQNVTFRCDPISEHNRLYWYRQTLGQGPEFLTYFQNEAQLEKSRLLSDRFSAERPKGSFSTLEIQRTEQGDSAMYLCASSQVHYEQYFGPGTRLTVT.

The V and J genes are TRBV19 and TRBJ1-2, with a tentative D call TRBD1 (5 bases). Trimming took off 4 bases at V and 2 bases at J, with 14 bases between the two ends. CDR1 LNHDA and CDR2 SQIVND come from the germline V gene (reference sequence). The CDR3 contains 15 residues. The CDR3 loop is CASSTRDGKNYGYTF. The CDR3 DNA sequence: TGTGCCAGTAGTACACGGGACGGAAAAAACTATGGCTACACCTTC.

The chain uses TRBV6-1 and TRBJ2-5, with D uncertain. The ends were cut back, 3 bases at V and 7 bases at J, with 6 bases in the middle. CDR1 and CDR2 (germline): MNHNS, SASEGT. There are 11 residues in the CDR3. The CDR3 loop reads CASSDGGTQYF. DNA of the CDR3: TGTGCCAGCAGTGATGGTGGGACCCAGTACTTC.

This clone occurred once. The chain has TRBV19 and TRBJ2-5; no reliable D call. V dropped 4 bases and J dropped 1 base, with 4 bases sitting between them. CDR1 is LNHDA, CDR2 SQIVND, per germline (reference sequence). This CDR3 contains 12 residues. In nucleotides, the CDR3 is TGTGCCAGTAGTACGCCCCAAGAGACCCAGTACTTC. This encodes CASSTPQETQYF.

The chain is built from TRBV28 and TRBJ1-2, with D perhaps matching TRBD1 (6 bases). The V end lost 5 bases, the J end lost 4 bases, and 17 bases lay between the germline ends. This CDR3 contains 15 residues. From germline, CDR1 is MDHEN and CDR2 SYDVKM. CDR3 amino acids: CASSPSRGPSYGYTF. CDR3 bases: TGTGCCAGCAGTCCCTCCAGGGGACCATCCTATGGCTACACCTTC.

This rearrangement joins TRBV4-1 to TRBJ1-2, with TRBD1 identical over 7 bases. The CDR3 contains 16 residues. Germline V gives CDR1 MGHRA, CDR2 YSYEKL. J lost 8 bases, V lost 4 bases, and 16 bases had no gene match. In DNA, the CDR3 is TGCGCCAGCAGCCTAAGAGGGATAGACAGGGCGGGGGGCTACACCTTC. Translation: CASSLRGIDRAGGYTF.